These 25 T cell receptor beta chains originate from one sample sequenced in a study of blood T cell repertoires in COVID-19. Measured with immunoSEQ multiplex PCR; TCRdb has only the in-frame clones, and not every one. The sample has some 150,000 clones, 80% to 90% seen once; the top ten hold about 7%. The material sequenced was peripheral blood. These receptors were collected from a woman aged 50 to 65 in a cohort sampled during active or convalescent COVID-19.

V is TRBV7-8 and J is TRBJ1-6, with D tentatively TRBD1 (5 bases). CDR1 SGHVS and CDR2 FQNEAQ come from the germline V gene. V was clipped by 5 bases and J by 7 bases, with 9 bases between them. The CDR3 is 13 residues long. In DNA form, the CDR3 reads TGTGCCAGCAGCCTCCCAGGGAATTCACCCCTCCACTTT. Protein: CASSLPGNSPLHF.

The CDR3 DNA is TGTGCCAGCAGCCCCCGGACAGGGGGCCTGACTGAAGCTTTCTTT. This encodes CASSPRTGGLTEAFF. The V and J genes are TRBV14 and TRBJ1-1, with TRBD1 matching 11 bases. V was pared by 4 bases and J by 5 bases, with 6 bases of the junction left unmatched. This CDR3 has 15 residues. Germline CDR1 SGHDN, CDR2 FVKESK.

This clone was seen more than once but under ten times. The V gene is TRBV24-1, the J gene TRBJ2-3; perhaps TRBD1 as D (7 bases). The length of the CDR3 is 13 residues. Germline V gene data show CDR1 as KGHDR and CDR2 as SFDVKD. V lost 4 bases and J lost 14, with 18 bases in between. The CDR3 is CATSDQTRGVLYF. CDR3 DNA sequence: TGTGCCACCAGTGACCAAACCAGGGGGGTCCTGTATTTT.

Comments on this clone: Additional DNA sequences in this sample encode the identical CDR3. The V call is TRBV6-5, the J call TRBJ1-5, with 7 positions matching TRBD1. CDR1 MNHEY and CDR2 SVGAGI come from the germline V gene. The CDR3 totals 14 residues. V gave up 6 bases and J gave up 2 bases; unmatched junction bases: 4. CDR3 DNA: TGTGCCAGCAGGACCGGGACAGGCAATCAGCCCCAGCATTTT. Protein: CASRTGTGNQPQHF.

The chain has TRBV6-5 and TRBJ2-1; D is perhaps TRBD1 (6 bases). The CDR3 spans 16 residues. V lost 3 bases, J lost 4 bases, and 16 bases lay in between. The germline CDR1 and CDR2 sequences are MNHEY and SVGAGI. Written as DNA, the CDR3 is TGTGCCAGCAGTTATCCCGGGCAGGGGTCGTACAATGAGCAGTTCTTC. As protein: CASSYPGQGSYNEQFF.

The chain carries TRBV24-1 and TRBJ2-5; D possibly corresponds to TRBD2 (7 bases). Germline-derived CDR1 and CDR2 are KGHDR and SFDVKD. This CDR3 is built from 14 residues. V gave up 7 bases and J gave up 4 bases, with 15 bases separating them. The CDR3 region is CATRETGGAETQYF. The CDR3 nucleotides are TGTGCCACCAGAGAGACGGGGGGCGCAGAGACCCAGTACTTC.

This chain links TRBV27 with TRBJ1-6; 10 bases match TRBD1. The CDR3 extends over 15 amino acids. Germline CDR1 MNHEY, CDR2 SMNVEV (reference sequence). J gave up 9 bases and V 7 bases, and 9 bases lay outside the gene matches. CDR3 nucleotide sequence: TGTGCCAGCACCCTGGACAGGGGGGCGACTTCACCCCTCCACTTT. This translates into CASTLDRGATSPLHF.

The V call is TRBV25-1, the J call TRBJ2-7; D possibly corresponds to TRBD1 (7 bases). The germline CDR1 and CDR2 sequences are MGHDK and SYGVNS. V was trimmed by 2 bases and J by 6 bases, leaving 20 bases between them. CDR3 length: 16 amino acids. CDR3 sequence reads: CASSERRGQLEGEQYF. In nucleotides, the CDR3 is TGTGCCAGCAGTGAAAGGAGGGGGCAACTTGAAGGCGAGCAGTACTTC.

This chain connects TRBV10-1 to TRBJ2-3; unclear D gene. This CDR3 is 13 amino acids long. The V end was cut by 2 bases, the J end by 1 base, with 4 bases between. Germline values: CDR1 WNHNN, CDR2 SYGVQD (reference sequence). The CDR3 here is CASSEAGTDTQYF. In DNA, the CDR3 is TGCGCCAGCAGTGAGGCAGGCACAGATACGCAGTATTTT.

The chain combines TRBV19 with TRBJ1-1; 7 bases fit TRBD1. After removal of 10 bases from V and 6 bases from J, the junction contained 8 bases not matched to a gene. Germline CDR1 LNHDA, CDR2 SQIVND (reference sequence). The CDR3 is 12 residues long. The CDR3 reads CATRDRVAEAFF. Written as DNA, the CDR3 is TGTGCCACCCGCGACAGGGTCGCTGAAGCTTTCTTT.

The table lists this clone with a few counts. The rearrangement uses TRBV4-1 and TRBJ2-1, with 11 bases fitting TRBD2. With V trimmed by 3 bases and J by 3 bases, 22 bases remained unmatched. CDR3 length equals 22 residues. The germline gives CDR1 MGHRA, CDR2 YSYEKL. This chain's CDR3 is CASSHTTTSGGRWGRGYNEQFF. The CDR3 DNA is TGCGCCAGCAGCCATACTACCACTAGCGGGGGAAGATGGGGACGGGGCTACAATGAGCAGTTCTTC.

This sequence joins TRBV11-3 and TRBJ2-1; possible D gene TRBD2, 5 bases. The V end was cut by 4 bases, the J end by 0 bases, with 10 bases between. From germline, CDR1 is SGHNT and CDR2 YENEEA. This CDR3 is built from 15 residues. Here the CDR3 reads CASSSEGGSYNEQFF. The CDR3 DNA is TGTGCCAGCAGCTCCGAAGGAGGCTCCTACAATGAGCAGTTCTTC. The full variable domain, completed using reference TRBV11-3 and TRBJ2-1, is EAGVVQSPRYKIIEKKQPVAFWCNPISGHNTLYWYLQNLGQGPELLIRYENEEAVDDSQLPKDRFSAERLKGVDSTLKIQPAELGDSAVYLCASSSEGGSYNEQFFGPGTRLTVL.

This clone was recorded once. This chain connects TRBV30 to TRBJ1-1; no clear D gene. The germline CDR1 and CDR2 sequences are GTSNPN and SVGIG (reference sequence). The CDR3 length is 12 residues. V shed 1 base and J shed 7 bases, with 10 bases lying between them. The CDR3 DNA reads as TGTGCCTGGAGTGGTTCGGGGTTTGAAGCTTTCTTT. This gives the protein CAWSGSGFEAFF.

The genes are TRBV7-2 and TRBJ2-5, with 11 positions matching TRBD1. Germline V gene data show CDR1 as SGHTA and CDR2 as FQGNSA. J gave up 1 base and V 5 bases, and 3 bases lay outside the gene matches. The CDR3 totals 15 residues. This chain's CDR3 is CASSTGQGAQETQYF. CDR3 bases: TGTGCCAGCAGCACCGGACAGGGGGCCCAAGAGACCCAGTACTTC.

This chain joins TRBV5-6 and TRBJ1-1; D is uncertain. There are 13 residues in the CDR3. CDR1 is SGHDT, CDR2 YYEEEE, per germline. Trimming took off 1 base at V and 0 bases at J, with 4 bases between the two ends. CDR3 in amino acids: CASSLYLNTEAFF. CDR3 nucleotide sequence: TGTGCCAGCAGCTTGTATCTGAACACTGAAGCTTTCTTT.

The chain joins TRBV6-5 to TRBJ1-2, with D uncertain. From germline, CDR1 is MNHEY and CDR2 SVGAGI. Deletions cut 8 bases from V and 5 bases from J, with 18 bases between. This CDR3 is 14 amino acids long. CDR3 loop: CASGRATFGYGYTF. Here the CDR3 DNA reads TGTGCCAGCGGGAGGGCTACGTTTGGGTATGGCTACACCTTC.

The DNA of the CDR3 is TGTGCCAGTAGTATCTCCTTCGGGTCGGTTGCAGATACGCAGTATTTT. Translated, it gives CASSISFGSVADTQYF. The chain uses TRBV19 and TRBJ2-3; unclear D gene. V shed 3 bases and J shed 4 bases, with 17 bases lying between them. Germline CDR1 reads LNHDA; CDR2 reads SQIVND (reference sequence). CDR3 size: 16 residues.

CDR3 in DNA: TGTGCCTGGAGTGTACCGGGGGGGGCCCACAAGACCCAGTACTTC. Amino acid sequence: CAWSVPGGAHKTQYF. The chain employs TRBV30 and TRBJ2-5, with 8 bases identical to TRBD2. The CDR3 extends over 15 amino acids. The V segment lost 0 bases and the J segment 6 bases; nucleotides outside the gene matches: 9. Germline V CDR1 and CDR2: GTSNPN, SVGIG (reference sequence).

The chain recombines TRBV7-6 with TRBJ1-6; 9 nucleotides agree with TRBD1. V trimming: 5 bases; J trimming: 9 bases; junction bases outside the gene matches: 11. The CDR3 is 16 residues long. CDR1 is SGHVS, CDR2 FNYEAQ, per germline. CDR3 nucleotides: TGTGCCAGCAGCCAATATAGCCGGGACAGGGCTTCACCCCTCCACTTT. Its translation: CASSQYSRDRASPLHF.

V and J are TRBV7-3 and TRBJ1-4, with D possibly TRBD1 on 6 matching bases. The ends were cut back, 4 bases at V and 0 bases at J, with 15 bases in the middle. The CDR3 runs 17 residues. The V gene's germline CDR1 is SGHTA and CDR2 FQGTGA. The CDR3 sequence is CASSSDREVPTNEKLFF. Here the CDR3 DNA reads TGTGCCAGCAGCTCGGACAGAGAGGTTCCAACTAATGAAAAACTGTTTTTT. The entire variable domain, with the rest obtained from reference TRBV7-3 and TRBJ1-4, is as follows: GAGVSQTPSNKVTEKGKYVELRCDPISGHTALYWYRQSLGQGPEFLIYFQGTGAADDSGLPNDRFFAVRPEGSVSTLKIQRTERGDSAVYLCASSSDREVPTNEKLFFGSGTQLSVL.

This chain uses TRBV25-1 with TRBJ2-5; TRBD2 matches 9 bases. After removal of 10 bases from V and 2 bases from J, the junction contained 8 bases not matched to a gene. The germline V gene encodes CDR1 MGHDK and CDR2 SYGVNS. The CDR3 has 14 amino acids. The CDR3: CAISGAGGQETQYF. The CDR3 DNA reads TGTGCCATCTCCGGAGCGGGGGGTCAAGAGACCCAGTACTTC.

The chain has TRBV30 and TRBJ1-5; 8 nucleotides match TRBD1. The length of the CDR3 is 15 residues. Germline CDR1 and CDR2: GTSNPN and SVGIG (reference sequence). The ends lost 1 base at V and 2 bases at J; junction bases unmatched: 4. DNA of the CDR3: TGTGCCTGGAGTGGGACAGGGTTGGGCAATCAGCCCCAGCATTTT. This translates into CAWSGTGLGNQPQHF.

The chain uses TRBV9 and TRBJ2-5; 12 bases fit TRBD2. The CDR3 runs 18 residues. J lost 2 bases, V lost 0 bases, and 8 bases had no gene match. In germline, CDR1 is SGDLS, CDR2 YYNGEE. The CDR3 is CASSVGERTSGAQETQYF. In DNA form, the CDR3 reads TGTGCCAGCAGCGTAGGGGAGAGGACTAGCGGGGCTCAAGAGACCCAGTACTTC.

In DNA form, the CDR3 reads TGTGCCAGCAGCGCGTCAGGCCGACAGGATCCTAGCACAGATACGCAGTATTTT. The encoded protein is CASSASGRQDPSTDTQYF. V is TRBV7-9 and J is TRBJ2-3; tentatively, D is TRBD1 (6 bases). The CDR3 has 18 residues. The germline V gene has CDR1 SEHNR and CDR2 FQNEAQ (reference sequence). Trimming pared 5 bases from V and 0 bases from J, leaving 21 bases between.

The V and J genes are TRBV5-1 and TRBJ2-3; TRBD2 aligns across 16 bases. The germline CDR1 and CDR2 sequences are SGHRS and YFSETQ. The CDR3 has 18 residues. Trimming removed 4 bases from V and 2 bases from J; junction bases left unmatched: 7. CDR3 region: CASSPGTSGGELTDTQYF. The DNA of the CDR3 is TGCGCCAGCAGCCCCGGGACTAGCGGGGGGGAACTCACAGATACGCAGTATTTT. Full variable domain (remainder filled in from reference TRBV5-1 and TRBJ2-3): KAGVTQTPRYLIKTRGQQVTLSCSPISGHRSVSWYQQTPGQGLQFLFEYFSETQRNKGNFPGRFSGRQFSNSRSEMNVSTLELGDSALYLCASSPGTSGGELTDTQYFGPGTRLTVL.